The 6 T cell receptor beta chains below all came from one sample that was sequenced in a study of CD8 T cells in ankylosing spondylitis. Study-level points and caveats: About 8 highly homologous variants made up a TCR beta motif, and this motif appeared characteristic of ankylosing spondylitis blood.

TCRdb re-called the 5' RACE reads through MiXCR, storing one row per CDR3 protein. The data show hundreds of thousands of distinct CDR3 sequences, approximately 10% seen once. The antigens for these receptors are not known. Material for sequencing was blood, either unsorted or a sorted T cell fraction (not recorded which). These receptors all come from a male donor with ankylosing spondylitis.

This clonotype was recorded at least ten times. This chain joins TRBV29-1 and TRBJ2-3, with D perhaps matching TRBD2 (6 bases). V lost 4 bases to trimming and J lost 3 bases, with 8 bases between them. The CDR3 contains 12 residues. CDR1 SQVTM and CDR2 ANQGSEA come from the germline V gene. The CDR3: CSVARGTDTQYF. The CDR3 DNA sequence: TGCAGCGTTGCCCGGGGGACAGATACGCAGTATTTT.

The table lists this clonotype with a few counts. CDR3: CASSFLRAGNNSPLHF. The CDR3, as DNA: TGTGCCAGCAGCTTCCTCAGGGCCGGCAATAATTCACCCCTCCACTTT. The rearrangement uses TRBV5-5 and TRBJ1-6; the D gene is possibly TRBD1 (5 bases). Germline V lookup: CDR1 SGHKS, CDR2 YYEKEE (reference sequence). This CDR3 has 16 amino acids. V gave up 2 bases and J gave up 5 bases, with 14 bases separating them.

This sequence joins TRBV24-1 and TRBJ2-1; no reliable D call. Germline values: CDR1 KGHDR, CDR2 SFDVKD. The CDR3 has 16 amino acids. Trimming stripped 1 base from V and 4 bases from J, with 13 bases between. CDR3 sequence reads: CATSDFGQNDYNEQFF. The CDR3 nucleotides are TGTGCCACCAGTGATTTCGGTCAGAACGATTACAATGAGCAGTTCTTC.

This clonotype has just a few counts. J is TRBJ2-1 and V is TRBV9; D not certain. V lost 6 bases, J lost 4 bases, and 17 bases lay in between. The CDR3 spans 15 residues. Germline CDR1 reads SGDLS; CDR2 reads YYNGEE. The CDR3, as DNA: TGTGCCAGCACCCCGGATTTAAGAGATTACAATGAGCAGTTCTTC. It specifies CASTPDLRDYNEQFF.

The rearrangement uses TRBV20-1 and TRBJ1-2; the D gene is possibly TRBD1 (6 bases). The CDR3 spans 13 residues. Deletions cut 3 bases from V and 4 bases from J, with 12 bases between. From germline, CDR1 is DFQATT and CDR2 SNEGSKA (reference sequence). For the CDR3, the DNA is TGCAGTGCTAGCACAGGGAGGATCTATGGCTACACCTTC. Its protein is CSASTGRIYGYTF.

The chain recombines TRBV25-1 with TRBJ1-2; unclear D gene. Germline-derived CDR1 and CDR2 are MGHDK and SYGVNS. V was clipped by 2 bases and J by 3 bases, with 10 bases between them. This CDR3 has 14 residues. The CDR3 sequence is CASSEPIPYYGYTF. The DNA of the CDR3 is TGTGCCAGCAGTGAACCCATACCTTACTATGGCTACACCTTC.